This T cell receptor (beta chain) is drawn from a study of T cells expressing NK-cell markers (dated by TCRdb to about 2020). For the study in its entirety: In sorted CD3+CD56+NKG2C+, CD3+CD56+NKG2C- and CD3+CD56-NKG2C+ T-cell subsets from about eight donors, TCR beta-chain repertoires were profiled. Among the eight sequenced donors, only one was HCMV-seronegative, while the other seven were HCMV-seropositive. All eight donors whose samples were sequenced were randomly selected healthy volunteers, three of them men and five women. Illumina HiSeq 2000/2500, MiSeq or NextSeq was used to sequence libraries as 2 x 150 bp reads.

A commercial ELISA kit detecting HCMV-specific IgG in serum was used to determine HCMV serostatus. Peripheral blood mononuclear cells were isolated from blood by Ficoll density gradient centrifugation. Study-wide conclusions, independent of this receptor: Those dominant clonotypes were again the most abundant among CD3+CD56-NKG2C+ cells in four donors, at roughly 25-60.1%. Whether the expanded NKG2C-expressing T cell clones were specific for HCMV antigens was left unclear. In six donors, the dominant CD3+CD56+NKG2C+ clonotypes ranked among the top 10 CD8+ clonotypes, making up roughly 1.0-8% of CD8+ T cells.

The germline V gene sets CDR1 to ENHRY and CDR2 to SYGVKD. Its CDR3 holds 14 amino acids, cysteine through phenylalanine. No DNA sequence was recorded. Sequencer: Illumina HiSeq 2000. The TCR beta cDNA libraries were made using 5'RACE template switching, a step that added both a universal primer site and unique molecular identifiers. cDNA synthesis was primed from the TCR beta constant segment and was followed by two successive PCR amplification steps. The authors' pipeline ran thus. MIGEC handled demultiplexing of the reads and grouping by UMI, while MiTCR was used to assemble and quantify clonotypes. To exclude erroneous sequences, any TCR cDNA sequence not supported by at least two reads was discarded. The tcR package was used for downstream repertoire analysis, with clonotypes matched between fractions based on CDR3 nucleotide sequence plus V segment. VDJmatch was used to annotate antigen specificity against VDJdb, with one amino acid substitution in CDR3 permitted. TCRdb reprocessed the reads, reporting each CDR3 protein sequence once and no DNA. The V and J calls come from TCRdb's annotation, not from the publication. This specimen's table enumerates 200,000 to 300,000 distinct CDR3 sequences. The top ten hold roughly 4.2% of the sample.

With respect to this clonotype: Its target antigen remains unknown.

The receptor's source is a woman aged 18 to 75 in good health. The rearrangement joined TRBV10-3 to TRBJ2-7; TCRdb outputs TRBD2, but without DNA this stays unchecked. Source material: blood T cells: a sorted CD56 or NKG2C T cell subset, CD4+ or CD8+ T cells, or bulk PBMC T cells (not recorded which). The CDR3 loop reads CAISTGTSAPEQYF.